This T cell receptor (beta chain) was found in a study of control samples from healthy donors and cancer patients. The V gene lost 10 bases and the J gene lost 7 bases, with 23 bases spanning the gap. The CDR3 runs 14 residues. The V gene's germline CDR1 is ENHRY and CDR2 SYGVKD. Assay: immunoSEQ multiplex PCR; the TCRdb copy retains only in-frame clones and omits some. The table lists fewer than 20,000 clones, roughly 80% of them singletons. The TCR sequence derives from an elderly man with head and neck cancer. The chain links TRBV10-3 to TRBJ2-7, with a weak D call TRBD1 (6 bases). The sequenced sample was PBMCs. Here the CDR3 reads CATLGQTVTGEQYF. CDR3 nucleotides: TGTGCCACCCTCGGACAGACGGTAACGGGGGAGCAGTACTTC.